This T cell receptor beta chain emerged from a study of blood T cell repertoires in COVID-19. As for the study in general: PBMCs, B-cell-depleted T cells, or T cells were the source of the cDNA or gDNA that made up the material.

Participant-given clinical history determined each cohort assignment. Before being deemed recovered, Cohort 3 donors had two negative PCRs, clearance, or symptom resolution. The data were produced by immunoSEQ multiplex PCR, yet TCRdb's version contains in-frame clones alone and is incomplete. The table lists about 140,000 clones, around 80% of them singletons, with about 6% in the top ten. V was trimmed by 0 bases and J by 7 bases, leaving 13 bases between them. The CDR3 contains 15 residues. The germline gives CDR1 MNHEY, CDR2 SVGAGI. This clonotype was obtained from a woman aged 45-59 years who had recovered from COVID-19. Sequenced sample: PBMCs or T cells enriched from blood (not recorded which). The chain employs TRBV6-5 and TRBJ1-5, with D possibly matching TRBD1 (5 bases). The CDR3 nucleotides are TGTGCCAGCAGTTACTCGTGGAGGGGCTCCCAGCCCCAGCATTTT. Residues: CASSYSWRGSQPQHF.